What follows are 30 T cell receptor beta chains derived from one specimen sequenced in a study of regulatory T cells in long-lasting Graves disease. Stated time point: newly diagnosed GD, antithyroid drugs for less than 3 months. The TCR library used RNA extracted from PBMCs. Arm-PCR of CDR3 regions with iRepertoire HTBI primers generated TCR beta libraries. TCRdb reprocessed the multiplex PCR reads with MiXCR, giving one entry per CDR3 protein. Among 350,000 to 450,000 distinct CDR3 sequences listed, over 15% were seen once. The same sample was also used in a study of T cells in Graves' hyperthyroidism and ophthalmopathy.

This specimen was peripheral blood mononuclear cells (PBMCs), taken at new diagnosis, from a patient treated with antithyroid drugs. The receptors shown here come from a man in his forties with Graves disease.

The sample holds many counts of this clonotype. The chain uses TRBV3-1 and TRBJ1-2; the D gene is possibly TRBD1 (5 bases). This CDR3 contains 15 residues. The V gene's germline CDR1 is LGHDT and CDR2 YNNKEL (reference sequence). V dropped 4 bases and J dropped 0 bases, with 12 bases sitting between them. CDR3 amino acids: CASSPGEDTNYGYTF. CDR3 coding DNA: TGTGCCAGCAGCCCTGGGGAGGACACTAACTATGGCTACACCTTC.

This clonotype was detected ten times or more. The chain joins TRBV3-1 to TRBJ2-3; D gene unclear. The CDR3 is 12 residues long. Germline assignment: CDR1 LGHDT and CDR2 YNNKEL (reference sequence). Trimming removed 0 bases at V and 5 bases at J, with 3 bases between. DNA of the CDR3: TGTGCCAGCAGCCAAGATCGAGATACGCAGTATTTT. It codes for CASSQDRDTQYF.

The CDR3 region has the DNA TGTGCCAGCAGCTTCTCAGGGGGGACGAACACCGGGGAGCTGTTTTTT. Its translation is CASSFSGGTNTGELFF. This chain uses TRBV5-5 with TRBJ2-2; possibly TRBD1 for D (7 bases). CDR1 SGHKS and CDR2 YYEKEE come from the germline V gene (reference sequence). V was cut by 2 bases and J by 0 bases, with 11 bases left in between. The CDR3 spans 16 residues.

At least ten counts were recorded for this clonotype. J is TRBJ2-7 and V is TRBV4-3; D is tentatively TRBD1 or TRBD2 (6 bases each). V lost 1 base and J lost 7, with 11 bases in between. The CDR3 is 13 amino acids. CDR1 is LGHNA, CDR2 YSLEER, per germline. The CDR3 protein is CASSQVGGREQYF. CDR3 sequence (DNA): TGCGCCAGCAGCCAAGTGGGGGGCAGGGAGCAGTACTTC.

This clonotype was recorded at least ten times. The chain uses TRBV10-3 and TRBJ2-2; the match to TRBD2 covers 11 bases. The CDR3 runs 17 residues. Germline-derived CDR1 and CDR2 are ENHRY and SYGVKD. V gave up 5 bases and J gave up 3 bases; unmatched junction bases: 8. The CDR3: CAISPVAGGPDTGELFF. The CDR3 nucleotides are TGTGCCATCAGTCCAGTAGCGGGGGGGCCGGACACCGGGGAGCTGTTTTTT.

This clonotype was detected many times. This sequence joins TRBV7-8 and TRBJ2-7; D tentatively fits TRBD1 or TRBD2 (5 bases each). The CDR3 length is 14 residues. V was clipped by 4 bases and J by 6 bases, with 16 bases between them. Looked up from germline, CDR1 is SGHVS and CDR2 is FQNEAQ. The DNA for the CDR3 is TGTGCCAGCAGCTCATTCGGGACCGACCGCGAGCAGTACTTC. This gives the protein CASSSFGTDREQYF.

This clonotype occurred a few times. The chain combines TRBV5-4 with TRBJ1-1; TRBD1 is a possible D gene (6 bases). Trimming took off 4 bases at V and 1 base at J, with 17 bases between the two ends. The CDR3 has 16 residues. Per germline, CDR1 SGHNT and CDR2 YYREEE (reference sequence). The CDR3 sequence: CASSLGSRTANTEAFF. In DNA, the CDR3 is TGTGCCAGCAGCCTTGGGTCACGGACAGCGAACACTGAAGCTTTCTTT.

This clonotype has at least ten counts. The chain has TRBV28 and TRBJ2-5; 7 bases line up with TRBD2. Germline CDR1 reads MDHEN; CDR2 reads SYDVKM. After removal of 1 base from V and 6 bases from J, the junction contained 8 bases not matched to a gene. CDR3 length equals 15 residues. The CDR3 region is CASSLLLARGKTQYF. In DNA, the CDR3 is TGTGCCAGCAGTTTATTACTAGCGAGGGGTAAGACCCAGTACTTC.

This clonotype came up a few times. Given a much more abundant clone one base away, this may be a read error. V and J are TRBV11-2 and TRBJ2-3, with TRBD2 matching over 7 bases. Germline loops: CDR1 SGHAT, CDR2 FQNNGV. This CDR3 contains 16 residues. The CDR3 sequence is CASSLGAGRATDTRYF. The CDR3 DNA reads as TGTGCCAGCAGCTTAGGAGCGGGGAGGGCAACAGATACGCGGTATTTT.

The rearrangement links TRBV19 to TRBJ2-2; D not resolved. Germline CDR1 is LNHDA and CDR2 is SQIVND (reference sequence). CDR3 length: 19 amino acids. The V and J ends lost 3 bases and 3 bases respectively, with 23 bases between them. CDR3 coding DNA: TGTGCCAGTAGTATCCGGGCAGGCCGGATCCTAAGTGACACCGGGGAGCTGTTTTTT. It specifies CASSIRAGRILSDTGELFF.

The rearrangement uses TRBV9 and TRBJ2-3; 9 positions match TRBD1. Per the germline V gene, CDR1 is SGDLS and CDR2 is YYNGEE. The CDR3 totals 15 residues. V dropped 2 bases and J dropped 3; count of bases not matched to a gene: 4. The CDR3 DNA sequence: TGTGCCAGCAGCGTGGGGACAGGGAGAACAGATACGCAGTATTTT. As protein: CASSVGTGRTDTQYF.

This clonotype was detected ten times or more. This chain connects TRBV2 to TRBJ1-2, with TRBD1 matching over 8 bases. This CDR3 contains 14 residues. Germline values: CDR1 SNHLY, CDR2 FYNNEI. The V and J ends lost 5 bases and 5 bases, in that order; junction bases with no gene match: 7. CDR3: CASSWGQVEYGYTF. Written as DNA, the CDR3 is TGTGCCAGCAGTTGGGGACAGGTCGAATATGGCTACACCTTC.

On this clonotype: A much bigger clone sits one base away, suggesting this may be a read error. The rearrangement uses TRBV12-3 or TRBV12-4 and TRBJ2-5; 8 positions agree with TRBD1. The tail of the sequence fits TRBJ2-1 better, so the J call may be wrong. This CDR3 has 13 amino acids. The CDR3 DNA follows: TGTGCCAGCAGTGAAAACAGGGGGACTGGGCAGTTCTTC. It encodes CASSENRGTGQFF.

This chain connects TRBV7-2 to TRBJ2-2; D possibly corresponds to TRBD1 (7 bases). This CDR3 is built from 16 residues. CDR1 is SGHTA and CDR2 is FQGNSA in the germline V gene. The V end was cut by 0 bases, the J end by 6 bases, with 14 bases between. The CDR3 sequence is CASSLAHGRGAGELFF. The CDR3 nucleotides are TGTGCCAGCAGCTTAGCGCACGGCAGGGGGGCCGGGGAGCTGTTTTTT.

The genes are TRBV9 and TRBJ2-3; D ambiguous. This CDR3 comprises 14 residues. Germline CDR1 and CDR2: SGDLS and YYNGEE. V lost 2 bases, J lost 4 bases, and 11 bases lay in between. The CDR3 protein is CASSVGTDADTQYF. CDR3 in DNA: TGTGCCAGCAGCGTTGGTACAGACGCAGATACGCAGTATTTT.

This clonotype was observed at least ten times. Its ends do not fully match the called genes, so a read error is possible. The V and J genes are TRBV7-2 and TRBJ1-6; TRBD1 agrees at 9 bases. CDR1 and CDR2 from the germline V gene are SGHTA and FQGNSA. The CDR3 extends over 14 amino acids. DNA for the CDR3: TGCGCCAGCAGCTTGGACAGGGGTAATTCACCCCTCCACTTT. Its protein product is CASSLDRGNSPLHF.

The sample holds many counts of this clonotype. The J gene is TRBJ2-5, the V gene TRBV10-2; D is uncertain. Germline V gene sequence: CDR1 WSHSY, CDR2 SAAADI. The CDR3 has 16 amino acids. V was trimmed by 8 bases and J by 1 base, leaving 20 bases between them. The DNA for the CDR3 is TGCGCCAGCGAACGAAGCAAAGGCGCTGGCCAAGAGACCCAGTACTTC. As protein: CASERSKGAGQETQYF.

This clonotype was picked up many times. The rearrangement joins TRBV30 to TRBJ2-5; tentatively, D is TRBD2 (8 bases). Trimming took 0 bases from V and 5 from J, leaving 31 bases between them. Germline CDR1 GTSNPN, CDR2 SVGIG (reference sequence). The CDR3 contains 20 residues. CDR3: CAWSVLQGLAGGLGWETQYF. The CDR3 DNA follows: TGTGCCTGGAGTGTACTACAGGGGCTAGCGGGTGGGTTAGGATGGGAGACCCAGTACTTC.

This clonotype was seen many times. The V and J genes are TRBV3-1 and TRBJ2-4; 9 bases match TRBD2. V gave up 6 bases and J gave up 2 bases; unmatched junction bases: 14. The CDR3 extends over 18 amino acids. Germline V gives CDR1 LGHDT, CDR2 YNNKEL (reference sequence). This chain's CDR3 is CASSRAGQAGGSKNIQYF. CDR3 coding DNA: TGTGCCAGCAGTCGGGCAGGTCAAGCGGGGGGTTCCAAAAACATTCAGTACTTC.

This clonotype was seen repeatedly, ten times or more. The rearrangement uses TRBV2 and TRBJ2-7; D is uncertain. Deletions cut 3 bases from V and 8 bases from J, with 11 bases between. The CDR3 has 12 residues. Looked up from germline, CDR1 is SNHLY and CDR2 is FYNNEI. CDR3 nucleotides: TGTGCCAGCAGTGATTTTAGGCCGCAGCAGTACTTC. As protein: CASSDFRPQQYF.

This clonotype has at least ten counts. The genes are TRBV27 and TRBJ2-7; TRBD2 is a possible D gene (6 bases). CDR1 is MNHEY, CDR2 SMNVEV, per germline (reference sequence). This CDR3 has 15 residues. Trimming cost V 5 bases and J 4 bases, with 18 bases left between them. CDR3 DNA sequence: TGTGCCAGCAGTAGGTGGGCGCGGGATTCGTACGAGCAGTACTTC. As protein: CASSRWARDSYEQYF.

There are many counts of this clonotype. The gene calls are TRBV28 and TRBJ2-3; 9 bases match TRBD1. Germline lookup yields CDR1 MDHEN and CDR2 SYDVKM. The V segment lost 0 bases and the J segment 6 bases; nucleotides outside the gene matches: 7. This CDR3 comprises 16 residues. CDR3 bases: TGTGCCAGCAGTTTATGGCAGGGACAGGGAGCGGATACGCAGTATTTT. Protein product: CASSLWQGQGADTQYF.

This rearrangement joins TRBV4-1 to TRBJ1-2; 7 bases line up with TRBD1. CDR3 size: 16 residues. Germline lookup yields CDR1 MGHRA and CDR2 YSYEKL. The V and J ends lost 1 base and 7 bases, in that order; junction bases with no gene match: 12. The CDR3: CASSQGGGRGLVGYTF. The DNA of the CDR3 is TGCGCCAGCAGCCAAGGGGGAGGCAGGGGGTTGGTTGGCTACACCTTC.

The chain combines TRBV10-3 with TRBJ2-2; 8 nucleotides match TRBD2. J gave up 0 bases and V 2 bases, and 8 bases lay outside the gene matches. Germline-derived CDR1 and CDR2 are ENHRY and SYGVKD. The CDR3 consists of 18 residues. The DNA for the CDR3 is TGTGCCATCAGTGAGGATCAAGCGGGGGCCCCGAACACCGGGGAGCTGTTTTTT. Translating it yields CAISEDQAGAPNTGELFF.

This clonotype appeared a single time. A far larger clone is only one base removed, so a read error is likely. This chain links TRBV7-9 with TRBJ2-7; 8 nucleotides match TRBD2. The CDR3 has 17 residues. Germline assignment: CDR1 SEHNR and CDR2 FQNEAQ (reference sequence). DNA for the CDR3: TGTGCCAGCAGGTTAGGTCTTGGCGGGGGGTTCTACAATGAGCAGTACTTC. Translating gives CASRLGLGGGFYNEQYF.

This clonotype occurred many times. The V and J genes are TRBV6-1 and TRBJ2-6; D unclear. Germline V CDR1 and CDR2: MNHNS, SASEGT. The CDR3 runs to 13 residues. With 3 bases removed from V and 3 bases from J, the gap between germline ends came to 3 bases. CDR3 protein: CASSEVGANVLTF. The CDR3 region has the DNA TGTGCCAGCAGTGAGGTTGGGGCCAACGTCCTGACTTTC.

This clonotype was counted ten times or more. The chain recombines TRBV5-5 with TRBJ1-2; D is perhaps TRBD1 (5 bases). The CDR3 consists of 12 residues. Germline V gene lookup returns CDR1 SGHKS and CDR2 YYEKEE (reference sequence). Trimming pared 2 bases from V and 5 bases from J, leaving 7 bases between. DNA of the CDR3: TGTGCCAGCAGCTTCAGGGAGTATGGCTACACCTTC. Amino acid sequence: CASSFREYGYTF.

In its sample, this clonotype was seen many times. V and J are TRBV5-5 and TRBJ1-6, with D maybe TRBD1 (6 bases). CDR1 SGHKS and CDR2 YYEKEE come from the germline V gene (reference sequence). The CDR3 length is 15 residues. The V end lost 4 bases, the J end lost 9 bases, and 17 bases lay between the germline ends. The CDR3 DNA sequence: TGTGCCAGCAGCAAGGACAGAATCGGGGTTTCACCCCTCCACTTT. It yields the protein CASSKDRIGVSPLHF.

Many counts were recorded for this clonotype. V is TRBV29-1 and J is TRBJ2-5; the match to TRBD2 covers 7 bases. Unmatched junction bases numbered 13, after V lost 4 bases and J lost 5 bases. Germline V lookup: CDR1 SQVTM, CDR2 ANQGSEA. The CDR3 consists of 15 residues. CDR3 DNA sequence: TGCAGCGTTGTAGGCGGGGGTGAGTTCGCGGAGACCCAGTACTTC. Translating gives CSVVGGGEFAETQYF.

In this sample, this clonotype turned up many times. The chain uses TRBV28 and TRBJ2-1; either TRBD1 or TRBD2 may fit D (6 bases each). V was clipped by 6 bases and J by 1 base, with 13 bases between them. There are 15 residues in the CDR3. The germline CDR1 and CDR2 sequences are MDHEN and SYDVKM. This CDR3 reads CASSLGGRSYNEQFF. The CDR3 nucleotides read TGTGCCAGCAGCCTAGGGGGGAGGTCCTACAATGAGCAGTTCTTC. The full variable domain, completed using reference TRBV28 and TRBJ2-1, is DVKVTQSSRYLVKRTGEKVFLECVQDMDHENMFWYRQDPGLGLRLIYFSYDVKMKEKGDIPEGYSVSREKKERFSLILESASTNQTSMYLCASSLGGRSYNEQFFGPGTRLTVL.